Presented here are 31 T cell receptor beta chains from one specimen sequenced in a study of Ad26.COV2.S vaccination and SARS-CoV-2 variants. Produced via immunoSEQ multiplex PCR; TCRdb's table is partial and in-frame only. The table shows about 350,000 clones, with roughly 91% occurring only once. Treatment denoted: 15 to 20 received Ad26.COV2.S at low or high dose, single or two shots; 5 received placebo; per-sample allocation not given. The investigators took samples on day 63 after the first vaccine or placebo injection. Source: peripheral blood, taken in a trial of Ad26.COV2.S vaccine versus placebo. The receptors originated from a person aged 18-65 years who received the Ad26.COV2.S COVID-19 vaccine or a placebo.

V is TRBV19 and J is TRBJ2-1; D gene unclear. In germline, CDR1 is LNHDA, CDR2 SQIVND (reference sequence). V was cut by 7 bases and J by 0 bases, with 10 bases left in between. CDR3 length equals 14 residues. In nucleotides, the CDR3 is TGTGCCAGTAACCCATCACCCTCCTACAATGAGCAGTTCTTC. The encoded protein is CASNPSPSYNEQFF.

Points on this clone: Other nucleotide sequences in the sample specify the same CDR3. This chain connects TRBV3-1 (or the pseudogene TRBV3-2) to TRBJ2-5, with D possibly being TRBD2 (6 bases). V was trimmed by 1 base and J by 5 bases, leaving 17 bases between them. Germline V gene sequence: CDR1 LGHDT, CDR2 YNNKEL (reference sequence). This CDR3 is built from 16 residues. The CDR3 sequence is CASSQGISGSQETQYF. CDR3 DNA sequence: TGTGCCAGCAGCCAAGGGATTAGCGGCTCCCAGGAGACCCAGTACTTC.

The chain employs TRBV5-4 and TRBJ2-1; D gene ambiguous. The CDR3 loop spans 15 amino acids. V was shortened by 5 bases and J by 0 bases, with 12 bases between the two germline ends. Germline V gives CDR1 SGHNT, CDR2 YYREEE (reference sequence). The CDR3: CASRPGPSSYNEQFF. The DNA of the CDR3 is TGTGCCAGCAGGCCCGGCCCAAGCTCCTACAATGAGCAGTTCTTC.

The chain combines TRBV3-1 (or the pseudogene TRBV3-2) with TRBJ1-5; D uncertain. CDR1 and CDR2 from the germline V gene are LGHDT and YNNKEL (reference sequence). Trimming shortened V by 4 bases and J by 5 bases, and 9 bases separated the two germline ends. CDR3 size: 13 residues. For the CDR3, the DNA is TGTGCCAGCAGCCGAGACATCCATCAGCCCCAGCATTTT. It translates to CASSRDIHQPQHF.

The rearrangement joins TRBV3-1 (or the pseudogene TRBV3-2) to TRBJ2-2; a weak D match, TRBD2 (6 bases). V was shortened by 8 bases and J by 4 bases, with 14 bases between the two germline ends. Germline-derived CDR1 and CDR2 are LGHDT and YNNKEL (reference sequence). The CDR3 extends over 14 amino acids. The CDR3 is CASCWGTRTGELFF. The CDR3 coding sequence is TGTGCCAGCTGCTGGGGGACTCGCACCGGGGAGCTGTTTTTT.

The chain joins TRBV18 to TRBJ1-3; D is possibly TRBD1 (5 bases). Germline values: CDR1 KGHSH, CDR2 LQKENI. CDR3 length equals 15 residues. The V and J ends lost 2 bases and 1 base respectively, with 9 bases between them. DNA for the CDR3: TGTGCCAGCTCACCAGAGGGGCATTCTGGAAACACCATATATTTT. Translating it yields CASSPEGHSGNTIYF.

On this clone itself: Within the sample, other DNA sequences also encode this same CDR3. The chain uses TRBV19 and TRBJ1-1, with D hard to call. The CDR3 is 11 residues long. In germline, CDR1 is LNHDA, CDR2 SQIVND (reference sequence). V was clipped by 2 bases and J by 5 bases, with 3 bases between them. The CDR3 reads CASSIYTEAFF. Here the CDR3 DNA reads TGTGCCAGTAGTATATATACTGAAGCTTTCTTT. Filled out from reference TRBV19 and TRBJ1-1, the complete variable domain reads DGGITQSPKYLFRKEGQNVTLSCEQNLNHDAMYWYRQDPGQGLRLIYYSQIVNDFQKGDIAEGYSVSREKKESFPLTVTSAQKNPTAFYLCASSIYTEAFFGQGTRLTVV.

Only one count was recorded for this clone. This chain joins TRBV9 and TRBJ2-5; D uncertain. Germline assignment: CDR1 SGDLS and CDR2 YYNGEE. The CDR3 has 11 amino acids. Between the trimmed V and J ends, which lost 9 bases and 5 bases, there was a span of 11 bases. CDR3 in amino acids: CAITCRETQYF. The CDR3 DNA reads as TGTGCCATAACGTGTCGGGAGACCCAGTACTTC. The full variable domain, in which reference TRBV9 and TRBJ2-5 provide the parts outside the CDR3, is DSGVTQTPKHLITATGQRVTLRCSPRSGDLSVYWYQQSLDQGLQFLIQYYNGEERAKGNILERFSAQQFPDLHSELNLSSLELGDSALYFCAITCRETQYFGPGTRLLVL.

The CDR3 reads CAWRSRGPLRGYTF. The DNA of the CDR3 is TGTGCCTGGAGATCGAGGGGTCCCCTTCGTGGCTACACCTTC. The V and J genes are TRBV30 and TRBJ1-2; TRBD1 might be the D (5 bases). The ends were cut back, 3 bases at V and 7 bases at J, with 18 bases in the middle. Per the germline V gene, CDR1 is GTSNPN and CDR2 is SVGIG (reference sequence). The CDR3 spans 14 residues.

The genes are TRBV29-1 and TRBJ2-3; the D gene is possibly TRBD2 (6 bases). CDR1 is SQVTM and CDR2 is ANQGSEA in the germline V gene. Trimming took 0 bases from V and 2 from J, leaving 15 bases between them. This CDR3 is 16 amino acids long. CDR3 nucleotides: TGCAGCGTTGAAGAGGCCCGGGGGAGAATCACAGATACGCAGTATTTT. This translates into CSVEEARGRITDTQYF.

This chain joins TRBV20-1 and TRBJ2-7; D uncertain. The V end lost 4 bases, the J end lost 3 bases, and 7 bases lay between the germline ends. The CDR3 has 11 amino acids. Germline CDR1 and CDR2: DFQATT and SNEGSKA (reference sequence). The CDR3 here is CSAILGYEQYF. DNA for the CDR3: TGCAGTGCTATACTGGGCTACGAGCAGTACTTC.

V is TRBV7-9 and J is TRBJ1-1, with a possible D match to TRBD1 (6 bases). Germline V gives CDR1 SEHNR, CDR2 FQNEAQ (reference sequence). V shed 5 bases and J shed 1 base, with 11 bases lying between them. The CDR3 is made up of 14 amino acids. CDR3: CASSPGARNTEAFF. CDR3 sequence (DNA): TGTGCCAGCAGCCCAGGGGCGAGGAACACTGAAGCTTTCTTT. The variable domain in full, with the rest retrieved from reference TRBV7-9 and TRBJ1-1, is DTGVSQNPRHKITKRGQNVTFRCDPISEHNRLYWYRQTLGQGPEFLTYFQNEAQLEKSRLLSDRFSAERPKGSFSTLEIQRTEQGDSAMYLCASSPGARNTEAFFGQGTRLTVV.

The count of this clone is one. The chain links TRBV30 to TRBJ1-2; 8 bases are a match to TRBD1. The V and J ends lost 4 bases and 7 bases, in that order; junction bases with no gene match: 5. This CDR3 region has 12 residues. Germline V gives CDR1 GTSNPN, CDR2 SVGIG (reference sequence). CDR3 coding DNA: TGTGCCTGGAACCCCACAGGGGGTGGCTACACCTTC. Its protein is CAWNPTGGGYTF.

This clone has a single count. This CDR3 is CATSRDIVSSGANVLTF. The CDR3 region has the DNA TGTGCCACCAGCAGAGATATTGTAAGCTCTGGGGCCAACGTCCTGACTTTC. The J gene is TRBJ2-6, the V gene TRBV15; D is undetermined. The CDR3 is made up of 17 amino acids. Trimming left V 0 bases short and J 0 bases short, with 9 bases between. The germline V gene encodes CDR1 LNHNV and CDR2 YYDKDF (reference sequence).

The V and J genes are TRBV6-5 and TRBJ1-2, with 8 bases identical to TRBD1. The CDR3 loop spans 14 amino acids. The ends lost 6 bases at V and 6 bases at J; junction bases unmatched: 9. Germline V CDR1 and CDR2: MNHEY, SVGAGI. CDR3 sequence reads: CASSSETGVDGYTF. CDR3 nucleotides: TGTGCCAGCAGCTCAGAGACAGGGGTTGATGGCTACACCTTC.

The chain combines TRBV7-2 with TRBJ1-2; weak D call: TRBD1 (6 bases). The length of the CDR3 is 17 residues. In germline, CDR1 is SGHTA, CDR2 FQGNSA. Trimming took off 3 bases at V and 8 bases at J, with 25 bases between the two ends. The CDR3 DNA follows: TGTGCCAGCAGCTTCCCGGGGGCAGGAAGCTCCTCGGGGGGCTACACCTTC. Protein product: CASSFPGAGSSSGGYTF.

J is TRBJ1-1 and V is TRBV6-5; D is unclear. The germline gives CDR1 MNHEY, CDR2 SVGAGI. This CDR3 has 14 residues. The V and J ends lost 7 bases and 1 base respectively, with 13 bases between them. The CDR3 coding sequence is TGTGCCAGCAACATAGTATGGGGGAACACTGAAGCTTTCTTT. It translates to CASNIVWGNTEAFF.

The gene calls are TRBV2 and TRBJ2-2, with 7 bases fitting TRBD1. The CDR3 spans 15 residues. The junction had 10 bases not matched to a gene; V was cut back by 7 bases and J by 5 bases. Germline assignment: CDR1 SNHLY and CDR2 FYNNEI. The CDR3, as DNA: TGTGCCAGCACAAGACAGGGAAGCCTGACCGGGGAGCTGTTTTTT. Translating gives CASTRQGSLTGELFF.

V usage is TRBV5-1 and J usage is TRBJ2-7; D not certain. Trimming removed 0 bases from V and 4 bases from J, with 11 bases in between. The CDR3 is 14 residues long. Germline V gene data show CDR1 as SGHRS and CDR2 as YFSETQ. CDR3: CASSLASQSYEQYF. CDR3 coding DNA: TGCGCCAGCAGCTTGGCCTCACAATCATACGAGCAGTACTTC.

This clone was recorded a few times. The chain uses TRBV27 and TRBJ2-7, with D possibly matching TRBD1 (5 bases). The V and J ends lost 2 bases and 6 bases respectively, with 8 bases between them. This CDR3 spans 12 amino acids. The germline gives CDR1 MNHEY, CDR2 SMNVEV (reference sequence). The CDR3 region has the DNA TGTGCCAGCAGTTTAAAAAGGGGCGAGCAGTACTTC. Translation: CASSLKRGEQYF.

The CDR3 DNA is TGTGCCATCAGGTACAGGGGTGAGGCGAACACTGAAGCTTTCTTT. This encodes CAIRYRGEANTEAFF. J is TRBJ1-1 and V is TRBV10-3; 7 bases align to TRBD1. CDR1 and CDR2 from the germline V gene are ENHRY and SYGVKD. CDR3 length equals 15 residues. The V and J ends lost 6 bases and 1 base, in that order; junction bases with no gene match: 8.

The rearrangement joins TRBV19 to TRBJ2-4; unclear D gene. This CDR3 is 16 amino acids long. The germline V gene encodes CDR1 LNHDA and CDR2 SQIVND (reference sequence). The germline V and J ends were trimmed by 3 bases and 3 bases, with 15 bases remaining between them. CDR3 amino acids: CASSILSPSGKNIQYF. The CDR3, as DNA: TGTGCCAGTAGTATTTTATCTCCGTCGGGCAAAAACATTCAGTACTTC.

About this clone: Different DNA sequences within this sample yield the same CDR3. The rearrangement uses TRBV7-9 and TRBJ1-2, with D possibly being TRBD1 (5 bases). Germline V gives CDR1 SEHNR, CDR2 FQNEAQ (reference sequence). This CDR3 region has 14 residues. With 4 bases removed from V and 3 bases from J, the gap between germline ends came to 12 bases. CDR3 loop: CASSSAGTDYGYTF. The CDR3 DNA follows: TGTGCCAGCAGCTCGGCAGGGACGGACTATGGCTACACCTTC. The full variable domain, its missing parts supplied by reference TRBV7-9 and TRBJ1-2, is DTGVSQNPRHKITKRGQNVTFRCDPISEHNRLYWYRQTLGQGPEFLTYFQNEAQLEKSRLLSDRFSAERPKGSFSTLEIQRTEQGDSAMYLCASSSAGTDYGYTFGSGTRLTVV.

This chain connects TRBV3-1 (or the pseudogene TRBV3-2) to TRBJ2-6; D is undetermined. V was cut by 1 base and J by 0 bases, with 10 bases left in between. Germline CDR1 reads LGHDT; CDR2 reads YNNKEL (reference sequence). This CDR3 is built from 17 residues. The CDR3 region has the DNA TGTGCCAGCAGCCAAGGGATGAGGATCTCTGGGGCCAACGTCCTGACTTTC. It specifies CASSQGMRISGANVLTF.

This chain links TRBV7-8 with TRBJ2-5; TRBD2 might be the D (5 bases). V lost 4 bases and J lost 1, with 13 bases in between. Germline assignment: CDR1 SGHVS and CDR2 FQNEAQ. The CDR3 is made up of 15 amino acids. Written as DNA, the CDR3 is TGTGCCAGCAGCTCCCCGCTTGGACTCCAAGAGACCCAGTACTTC. It codes for CASSSPLGLQETQYF.

This chain's CDR3 is CASSLTALNTEAFF. CDR3 coding DNA: TGTGCCAGCAGTTTGACAGCCTTGAACACTGAAGCTTTCTTT. This sequence joins TRBV28 and TRBJ1-1; possibly TRBD1 for D (5 bases). The CDR3 covers 14 residues. Germline CDR1 MDHEN, CDR2 SYDVKM. The V end was cut by 3 bases, the J end by 0 bases, with 8 bases between.

J is TRBJ1-1 and V is TRBV27; 12 bases match TRBD1. Germline lookup yields CDR1 MNHEY and CDR2 SMNVEV (reference sequence). The CDR3 has 16 residues. V lost 6 bases and J lost 0; bases outside the gene matches: 5. The DNA for the CDR3 is TGTGCCAGCAGGGGGGGACAGGGGGCAATGAACACTGAAGCTTTCTTT. It codes for CASRGGQGAMNTEAFF.

V and J are TRBV27 and TRBJ2-1; 8 bases fit TRBD2. J was trimmed by 3 bases and V by 3 bases; bases with no gene match: 7. Germline V lookup: CDR1 MNHEY, CDR2 SMNVEV (reference sequence). CDR3 length: 16 amino acids. The CDR3 coding sequence is TGTGCCAGCAGTTTCCTCGGGGGGGCCCTCTACAATGAGCAGTTCTTC. It yields the protein CASSFLGGALYNEQFF.

The rearrangement joins TRBV6-6 to TRBJ2-1, with no clear D. There are 10 residues in the CDR3. CDR1 and CDR2 (germline): MNHNY, SVGAGI (reference sequence). Trimming cost V 5 bases and J 8 bases, with 4 bases left between them. The CDR3 loop is CASSEDEQFF. For the CDR3, the DNA is TGTGCCAGCAGTGAAGATGAGCAGTTCTTC.

The J gene is TRBJ1-1, the V gene TRBV11-2; no firm D call. CDR1 is SGHAT and CDR2 is FQNNGV in the germline V gene. The CDR3 loop spans 11 amino acids. With 3 bases removed from V and 3 bases from J, the gap between germline ends came to 2 bases. CDR3: CASSFDTEAFF. CDR3 nucleotide sequence: TGTGCCAGCAGCTTCGACACTGAAGCTTTCTTT.

J is TRBJ2-3 and V is TRBV6-2 or TRBV6-3; 9 bases map to TRBD2. Trimming cost V 2 bases and J 0 bases; bases outside gene matches: 9. This CDR3 is built from 18 residues. Germline CDR1 and CDR2: MNHEY and SVGEGT. DNA for the CDR3: TGTGCCAGCAGTTACCCTCTTAGCGGGGGCCAGAGCACAGATACGCAGTATTTT. This translates into CASSYPLSGGQSTDTQYF.